The 15 T cell receptor beta chains given below trace back to one sample, sequenced in a study of blood T cell repertoires in COVID-19. Assay: immunoSEQ multiplex PCR; the TCRdb copy retains only in-frame clones and omits some. The data contain fewer than 300,000 clones, just over 85% of them singletons. The sequencing sample was made of peripheral blood. These receptors originate from a man between 50 and 59 years old with COVID-19, enrolled during active disease.

The V gene is TRBV20-1, the J gene TRBJ2-1; D is possibly TRBD1 (6 bases). Germline values: CDR1 DFQATT, CDR2 SNEGSKA (reference sequence). There are 14 residues in the CDR3. Between the trimmed V and J ends, which lost 3 bases and 2 bases, there was a span of 11 bases. The CDR3 here is CSASERTAYNEQFF. The CDR3, as DNA: TGCAGTGCTAGTGAGCGGACAGCCTACAATGAGCAGTTCTTC.

In DNA form, the CDR3 reads TGTGCCAGCAGTTACTGGAGACAGAACTACTACAATGAGCAGTTCTTC. This gives the protein CASSYWRQNYYNEQFF. The chain links TRBV6-5 to TRBJ2-1, with D tentatively TRBD1 (5 bases). Between the trimmed V and J ends, which lost 1 base and 3 bases, there was a span of 13 bases. The germline gives CDR1 MNHEY, CDR2 SVGAGI. The CDR3 has 16 residues.

The CDR3: CAWSVRESGSYNEQFF. The CDR3 bases are TGTGCCTGGAGTGTACGAGAAAGCGGCTCCTACAATGAGCAGTTCTTC. V gene TRBV30 combines with J gene TRBJ2-1; weak D call: TRBD2 (5 bases). The V end was cut by 0 bases, the J end by 0 bases, with 12 bases between. Germline V gene data show CDR1 as GTSNPN and CDR2 as SVGIG (reference sequence). The CDR3 totals 16 residues.

The chain combines TRBV5-1 with TRBJ2-7; 7 bases are a match to TRBD1. There are 15 residues in the CDR3. Germline assignment: CDR1 SGHRS and CDR2 YFSETQ. After removal of 4 bases from V and 2 bases from J, the junction contained 9 bases not matched to a gene. Here the CDR3 reads CASSTRDSFPYEQYF. CDR3 bases: TGCGCCAGCAGCACCCGGGACAGCTTTCCCTACGAGCAGTACTTC.

V gene TRBV29-1 combines with J gene TRBJ1-1; 10 bases map to TRBD1. V shed 5 bases and J 3 bases; nucleotides not matched to a gene: 9. From germline, CDR1 is SQVTM and CDR2 ANQGSEA. This CDR3 spans 15 amino acids. The CDR3 region has the DNA TGCAGCGTTTCCCGAAGAGGACAGGGGGACACTGAAGCTTTCTTT. This encodes CSVSRRGQGDTEAFF.

Comment on this clone: Other DNA sequences in this sample translate to the same CDR3. This chain links TRBV19 with TRBJ2-5, with D possibly matching TRBD1 (6 bases). This CDR3 is built from 13 residues. In germline, CDR1 is LNHDA, CDR2 SQIVND (reference sequence). Trimming took 4 bases from V and 5 from J, leaving 11 bases between them. CDR3 residues: CASSTARGETQYF. The CDR3 bases are TGTGCCAGTAGTACGGCTAGGGGGGAGACCCAGTACTTC. The full variable domain, completed using reference TRBV19 and TRBJ2-5, is DGGITQSPKYLFRKEGQNVTLSCEQNLNHDAMYWYRQDPGQGLRLIYYSQIVNDFQKGDIAEGYSVSREKKESFPLTVTSAQKNPTAFYLCASSTARGETQYFGPGTRLLVL.

The J gene is TRBJ1-6, the V gene TRBV30; D remains ambiguous. This CDR3 is built from 13 residues. Trimming took 0 bases from V and 9 from J, leaving 9 bases between them. The germline V gene encodes CDR1 GTSNPN and CDR2 SVGIG (reference sequence). The CDR3 region is CAWSVSAGSPLHF. In nucleotides, the CDR3 is TGTGCCTGGAGTGTATCCGCGGGTTCACCCCTCCACTTT.

The chain joins TRBV5-5 to TRBJ2-1; D is possibly TRBD1 (6 bases). The V gene's germline CDR1 is SGHKS and CDR2 YYEKEE (reference sequence). The CDR3 runs to 14 residues. Trimming stripped 4 bases from V and 1 base from J, with 9 bases between. The CDR3 region is CASSVDSSYNEQFF. The CDR3 DNA reads as TGTGCCAGCAGCGTGGACAGTTCCTACAATGAGCAGTTCTTC.

This clone has only one observation. The chain links TRBV2 to TRBJ2-7, with TRBD2 matching 8 bases. The length of the CDR3 is 13 residues. V was clipped by 5 bases and J by 6 bases; unmatched bases: 6. CDR1 SNHLY and CDR2 FYNNEI come from the germline V gene. The CDR3 is CASSPTSGSEQYF. CDR3 bases: TGTGCCAGCAGTCCCACTAGCGGCAGCGAGCAGTACTTC.

Concerning this clone: Other DNA sequences in this specimen translate into the identical CDR3. The V gene is TRBV19, the J gene TRBJ2-2, with 9 bases matching TRBD1. With V trimmed by 6 bases and J by 6 bases, 5 bases remained unmatched. CDR3 size: 14 residues. Per the germline V gene, CDR1 is LNHDA and CDR2 is SQIVND (reference sequence). For the CDR3, the DNA is TGTGCCAGTAGACCGGGACAGGGTGCCGGGGAGCTGTTTTTT. This gives the protein CASRPGQGAGELFF.

The chain carries TRBV12-3 or TRBV12-4 and TRBJ2-7; D ambiguous. The CDR3 loop spans 12 amino acids. The V gene lost 4 bases and the J gene lost 6 bases, with 10 bases spanning the gap. The CDR3 nucleotides are TGTGCCAGCAGTTCCATGGCCAGCGAGCAGTACTTC. It yields the protein CASSSMASEQYF.

The chain couples TRBV24-1 to TRBJ1-1; perhaps TRBD1 as D (6 bases). This CDR3 is built from 13 residues. Trimming left V 3 bases short and J 7 bases short, with 11 bases between. Germline lookup yields CDR1 KGHDR and CDR2 SFDVKD. The CDR3 DNA reads as TGTGCCACCAGTGATAATACAGGGATTGAAGCTTTCTTT. As protein: CATSDNTGIEAFF.

The rearrangement joins TRBV27 to TRBJ1-4; D uncertain. The V gene's germline CDR1 is MNHEY and CDR2 SMNVEV (reference sequence). This CDR3 contains 16 residues. V was clipped by 4 bases and J by 0 bases, with 12 bases between them. The CDR3 spells CASSSAAEATNEKLFF. The DNA of the CDR3 is TGTGCCAGCAGTTCGGCAGCGGAGGCAACTAATGAAAAACTGTTTTTT.

V usage is TRBV11-3 and J usage is TRBJ2-1; 7 bases align to TRBD1. The V segment lost 5 bases and the J segment 5 bases; nucleotides outside the gene matches: 6. The CDR3 is made up of 14 amino acids. The germline V gene encodes CDR1 SGHNT and CDR2 YENEEA. This chain's CDR3 is CASSPRDSHNEQFF. CDR3 DNA: TGTGCCAGCAGCCCGAGGGACAGCCACAATGAGCAGTTCTTC.

The chain's CDR3 is CASSLGLAYNEQFF. The DNA of the CDR3 is TGTGCCAGCAGCTTAGGACTAGCCTACAATGAGCAGTTCTTC. The V gene is TRBV7-9, the J gene TRBJ2-1, with a possible D match to TRBD2 (6 bases). Trimming left V 1 base short and J 2 bases short, with 6 bases between. CDR3 size: 14 residues. Germline values: CDR1 SEHNR, CDR2 FQNEAQ (reference sequence).